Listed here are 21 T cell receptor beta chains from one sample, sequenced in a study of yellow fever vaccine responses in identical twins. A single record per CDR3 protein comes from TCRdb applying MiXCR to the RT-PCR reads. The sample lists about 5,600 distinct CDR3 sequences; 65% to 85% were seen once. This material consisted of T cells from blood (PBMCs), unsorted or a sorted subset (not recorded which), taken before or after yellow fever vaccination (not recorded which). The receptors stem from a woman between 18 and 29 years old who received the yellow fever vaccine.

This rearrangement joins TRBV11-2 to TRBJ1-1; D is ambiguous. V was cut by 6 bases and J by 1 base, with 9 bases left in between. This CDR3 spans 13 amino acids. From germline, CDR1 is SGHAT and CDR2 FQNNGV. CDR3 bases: TGTGCCAGCAGGCCCGGCGGGAACACTGAAGCTTTCTTT. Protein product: CASRPGGNTEAFF.

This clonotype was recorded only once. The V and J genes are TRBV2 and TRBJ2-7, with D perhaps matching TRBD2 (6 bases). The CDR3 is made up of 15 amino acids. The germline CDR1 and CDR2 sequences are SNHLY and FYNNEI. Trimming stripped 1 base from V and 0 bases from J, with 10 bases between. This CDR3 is CASSEVGGSSYEQYV. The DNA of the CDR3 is TGTGCCAGCAGTGAAGTCGGGGGTAGCTCCTACGAGCAGTACGTC.

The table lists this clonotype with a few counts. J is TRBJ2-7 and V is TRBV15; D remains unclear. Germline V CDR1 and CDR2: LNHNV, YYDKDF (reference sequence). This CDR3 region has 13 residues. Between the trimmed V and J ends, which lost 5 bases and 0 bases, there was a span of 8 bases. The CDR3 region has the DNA TGTGCCACCAGCCCAGATCGCTCCTACGAGCAGTACTTC. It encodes CATSPDRSYEQYF.

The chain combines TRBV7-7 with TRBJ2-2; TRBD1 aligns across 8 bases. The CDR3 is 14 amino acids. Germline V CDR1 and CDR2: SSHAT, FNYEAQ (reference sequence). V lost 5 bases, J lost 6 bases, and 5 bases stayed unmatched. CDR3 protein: CASSHDRGSGELFF. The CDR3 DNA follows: TGTGCCAGCAGCCACGACAGGGGTTCCGGGGAGCTGTTTTTT. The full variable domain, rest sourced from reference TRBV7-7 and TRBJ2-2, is GAGVSQSPRYKVTKRGQDVTLRCDPISSHATLYWYQQALGQGPEFLTYFNYEAQPDKSGLPSDRFSAERPEGSISTLTIQRTEQRDSAMYRCASSHDRGSGELFFGEGSRLTVL.

CDR3 loop: CASSGGTADSNQPQHF. CDR3 coding DNA: TGTGCCAGCAGTGGGGGGACAGCAGATAGCAATCAGCCCCAGCATTTT. The rearrangement links TRBV12-3 or TRBV12-4 to TRBJ1-5; TRBD1 aligns across 7 bases. The CDR3 runs to 16 residues. Trimming took 5 bases from V and 0 from J; bases not matched to a gene: 7.

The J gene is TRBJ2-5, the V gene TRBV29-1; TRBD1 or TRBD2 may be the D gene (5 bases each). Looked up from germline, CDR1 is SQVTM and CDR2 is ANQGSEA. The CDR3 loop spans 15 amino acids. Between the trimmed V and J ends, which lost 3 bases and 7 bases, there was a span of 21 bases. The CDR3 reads CSVEISGTNIGTQYF. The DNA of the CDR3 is TGCAGCGTTGAGATCTCCGGGACGAACATCGGGACCCAGTACTTC.

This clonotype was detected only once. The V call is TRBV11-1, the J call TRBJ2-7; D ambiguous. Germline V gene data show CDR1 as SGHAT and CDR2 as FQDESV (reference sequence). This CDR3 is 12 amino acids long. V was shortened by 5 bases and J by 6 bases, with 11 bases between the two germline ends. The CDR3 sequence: CASSPGLLEQYF. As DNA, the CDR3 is TGTGCCAGCAGCCCCGGTTTGCTCGAGCAGTACTTC.

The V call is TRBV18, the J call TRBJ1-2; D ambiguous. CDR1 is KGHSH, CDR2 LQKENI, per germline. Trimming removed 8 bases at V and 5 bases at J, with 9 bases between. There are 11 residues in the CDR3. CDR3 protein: CASTEGYGYTF. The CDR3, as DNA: TGTGCCAGCACCGAGGGTTATGGCTACACCTTC. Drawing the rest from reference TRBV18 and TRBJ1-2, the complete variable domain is NAGVMQNPRHLVRRRGQEARLRCSPMKGHSHVYWYRQLPEEGLKFMVYLQKENIIDESGMPKERFSAEFPKEGPSILRIQQVVRGDSAAYFCASTEGYGYTFGSGTRLTVV.

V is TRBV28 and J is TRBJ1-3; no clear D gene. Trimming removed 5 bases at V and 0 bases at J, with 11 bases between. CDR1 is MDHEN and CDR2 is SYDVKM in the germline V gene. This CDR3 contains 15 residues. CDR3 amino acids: CASSKHSSSGNTIYF. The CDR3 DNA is TGTGCCAGCAGTAAACACTCCAGCTCTGGAAACACCATATATTTT. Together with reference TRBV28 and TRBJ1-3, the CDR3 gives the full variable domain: DVKVTQSSRYLVKRTGEKVFLECVQDMDHENMFWYRQDPGLGLRLIYFSYDVKMKEKGDIPEGYSVSREKKERFSLILESASTNQTSMYLCASSKHSSSGNTIYFGEGSWLTVV.

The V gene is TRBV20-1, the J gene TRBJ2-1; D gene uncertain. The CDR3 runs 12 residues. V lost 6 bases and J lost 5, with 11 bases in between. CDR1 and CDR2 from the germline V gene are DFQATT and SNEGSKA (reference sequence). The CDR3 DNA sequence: TGCAGTGCCAGTCGAGTGAACAATGAGCAGTTCTTC. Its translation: CSASRVNNEQFF.

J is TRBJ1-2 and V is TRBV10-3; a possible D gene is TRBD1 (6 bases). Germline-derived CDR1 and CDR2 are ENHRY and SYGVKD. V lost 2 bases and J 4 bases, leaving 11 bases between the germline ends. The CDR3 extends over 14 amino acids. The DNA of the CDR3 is TGTGCCATCAGTGAGAAGGACAGCCTCTATGGCTACACCTTC. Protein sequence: CAISEKDSLYGYTF.

The CDR3 sequence: CASSGRALLAKNIQYF. The CDR3 DNA sequence: TGTGCCAGCAGCGGGAGAGCCCTGCTAGCCAAAAACATTCAGTACTTC. The chain employs TRBV11-2 and TRBJ2-4; D may be TRBD2 (5 bases). The length of the CDR3 is 16 residues. Germline V lookup: CDR1 SGHAT, CDR2 FQNNGV. The V gene lost 5 bases and the J gene lost 0 bases, with 14 bases spanning the gap.

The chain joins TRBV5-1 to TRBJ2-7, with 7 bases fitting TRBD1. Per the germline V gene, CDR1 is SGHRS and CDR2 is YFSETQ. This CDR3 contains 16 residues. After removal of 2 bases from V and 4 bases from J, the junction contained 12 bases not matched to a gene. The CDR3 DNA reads TGCGCCAGCAGCTTTAGTGGGGACAGCAGCGGATACGAGCAGTACTTC. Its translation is CASSFSGDSSGYEQYF. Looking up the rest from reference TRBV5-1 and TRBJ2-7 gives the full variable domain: KAGVTQTPRYLIKTRGQQVTLSCSPISGHRSVSWYQQTPGQGLQFLFEYFSETQRNKGNFPGRFSGRQFSNSRSEMNVSTLELGDSALYLCASSFSGDSSGYEQYFGPGTRLTVT.

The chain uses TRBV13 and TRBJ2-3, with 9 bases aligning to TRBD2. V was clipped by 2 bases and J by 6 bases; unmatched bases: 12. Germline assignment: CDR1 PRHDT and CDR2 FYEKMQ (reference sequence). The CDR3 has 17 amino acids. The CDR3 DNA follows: TGTGCCAGCAGCTTAATAGCGGGGGCCACCTCAAGTGATACGCAGTATTTT. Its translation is CASSLIAGATSSDTQYF.

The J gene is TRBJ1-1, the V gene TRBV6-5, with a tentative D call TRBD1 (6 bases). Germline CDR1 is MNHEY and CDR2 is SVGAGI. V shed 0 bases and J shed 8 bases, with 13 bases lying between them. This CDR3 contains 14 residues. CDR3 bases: TGTGCCAGCAGTTACTCACAATCACAGGGCGAAGCTTTCTTT. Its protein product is CASSYSQSQGEAFF.

The CDR3 DNA sequence: TGTGCCAGCAGCTTAGAGGGCGACTGGGAGCTGTTTTTT. Residues: CASSLEGDWELFF. The V call is TRBV7-9, the J call TRBJ2-2, with D uncertain. V lost 1 base and J lost 9, with 9 bases in between. This CDR3 has 13 residues. Per germline, CDR1 SEHNR and CDR2 FQNEAQ (reference sequence).

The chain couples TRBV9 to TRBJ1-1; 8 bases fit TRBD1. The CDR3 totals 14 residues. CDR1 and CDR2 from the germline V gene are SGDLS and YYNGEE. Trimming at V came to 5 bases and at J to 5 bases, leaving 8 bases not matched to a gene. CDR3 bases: TGTGCCAGCAGTTTCATACAGGGGGGAACTGAAGCTTTCTTT. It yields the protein CASSFIQGGTEAFF.

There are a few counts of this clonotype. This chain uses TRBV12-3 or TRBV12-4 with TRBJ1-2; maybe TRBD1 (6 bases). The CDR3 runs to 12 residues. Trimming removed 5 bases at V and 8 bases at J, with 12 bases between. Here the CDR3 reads CASSLEGGGYTF. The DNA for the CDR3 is TGTGCCAGCAGTCTCGAGGGGGGGGGCTACACCTTC.

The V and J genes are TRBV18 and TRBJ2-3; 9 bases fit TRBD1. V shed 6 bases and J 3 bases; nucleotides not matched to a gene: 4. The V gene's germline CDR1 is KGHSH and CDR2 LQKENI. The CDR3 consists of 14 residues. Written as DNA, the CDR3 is TGTGCCAGCTCCCGACAGGGGGTTACAGATACGCAGTATTTT. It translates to CASSRQGVTDTQYF. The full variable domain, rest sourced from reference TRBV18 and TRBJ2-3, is NAGVMQNPRHLVRRRGQEARLRCSPMKGHSHVYWYRQLPEEGLKFMVYLQKENIIDESGMPKERFSAEFPKEGPSILRIQQVVRGDSAAYFCASSRQGVTDTQYFGPGTRLTVL.

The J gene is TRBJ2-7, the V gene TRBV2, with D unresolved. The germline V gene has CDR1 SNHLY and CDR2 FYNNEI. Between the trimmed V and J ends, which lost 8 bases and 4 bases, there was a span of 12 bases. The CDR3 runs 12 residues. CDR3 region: CASGPGWYEQYF. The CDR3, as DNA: TGTGCCAGCGGACCCGGCTGGTACGAGCAGTACTTC.

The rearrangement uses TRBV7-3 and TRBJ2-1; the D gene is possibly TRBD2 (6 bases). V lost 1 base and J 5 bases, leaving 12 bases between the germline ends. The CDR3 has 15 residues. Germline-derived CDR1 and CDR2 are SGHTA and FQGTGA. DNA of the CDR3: TGTGCCAGCAGCTTAAACGGGAGAGTCGACAATGAGCAGTTCTTC. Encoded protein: CASSLNGRVDNEQFF.